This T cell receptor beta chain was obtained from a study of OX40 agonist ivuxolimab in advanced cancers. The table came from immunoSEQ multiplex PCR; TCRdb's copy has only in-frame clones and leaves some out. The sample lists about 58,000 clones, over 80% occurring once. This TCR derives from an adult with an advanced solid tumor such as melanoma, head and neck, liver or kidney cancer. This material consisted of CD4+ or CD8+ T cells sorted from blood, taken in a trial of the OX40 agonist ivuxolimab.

Here the CDR3 reads CASSPTGSYYNEQFF. In DNA form, the CDR3 reads TGCGCCAGCAGCCCGACCGGGTCCTACTACAATGAGCAGTTCTTC. The rearrangement links TRBV5-1 to TRBJ2-1; no reliable D call. Germline V gene lookup returns CDR1 SGHRS and CDR2 YFSETQ. V shed 4 bases and J shed 3 bases, with 14 bases lying between them. The CDR3 is 15 residues long.